This is a list of T cell receptor beta chains from one sample in a study of shared clonotypes between healthy human individuals. Assay used: immunoSEQ multiplex PCR; TCRdb lists only in-frame clones, some missing. In the table there are millions of clones, 93% of which are singletons. Sequenced input: naive CD8+ T cells from PBMCs. These TCRs come from a man aged 18-30 years in good health. Some clones in this sample may be carry-over from other donors' samples. Each CDR3 is given with its conserved first and last residue. A D gene is named only where the DNA matches it firmly. Part of the rows lack a size; the others show once, few, many or a class for expanded clones.

CDR3	DNA	size	D	V	J
CASSRATGTDTQYF	TGCGCCAGCAGTAGAGCGACAGGCACGGATACGCAGTATTTT	-	-	TRBV10-1	TRBJ2-3
CASSIDGETQPQHF	TGTGCCAGTAGTATAGACGGGGAGACTCAGCCCCAGCATTTT	-	-	TRBV19	TRBJ1-5
CASSVWGTSGNEQFF	TGTGCCAGCAGCGTATGGGGGACTAGCGGAAATGAGCAGTTCTTC	once	TRBD2	TRBV9	TRBJ2-1
CASSPTTGDYNEQFF	TGTGCCAGCTCTCCGACTACGGGAGACTACAATGAGCAGTTCTTC	-	-	TRBV18	TRBJ2-1
CASSDGKIPYNEQFF	TGCGCCAGCAGTGACGGGAAGATCCCCTACAATGAGCAGTTCTTC	-	-	TRBV10-1	TRBJ2-1
CASSLTGQGDYSGANVLTF	TGTGCCAGCAGCTTAACGGGACAGGGAGACTACTCTGGGGCCAACGTCCTGACTTTC	-	TRBD1	TRBV7-9	TRBJ2-6
CASSYQQNSPRGQYF	TGTGCCAGCAGTTACCAGCAAAACAGCCCAAGGGGGCAGTATTTT	-	-	TRBV27	TRBJ2-3
CASSQPTEWEGSNEQFF	TGCGCCAGCAGCCAGCCAACGGAGTGGGAGGGAAGCAATGAGCAGTTCTTC	-	TRBD2	TRBV4-1	TRBJ2-1
CAWSVGQGIYTIYF	TGTGCCTGGAGTGTAGGGCAGGGGATATACACCATATATTTT	-	-	TRBV30	TRBJ1-3
CASSPERTSEKFF	TGTGCCAGCAGCCCAGAGAGGACTAGCGAAAAGTTCTTC	-	TRBD2	TRBV13	TRBJ2-1
CASSPPRWGLVDTGELFF	TGTGCCAGCAGCCCCCCCCGGTGGGGGCTGGTTGACACCGGGGAGCTGTTTTTT	-	-	TRBV11-2	TRBJ2-2
CASSESWQENYEQYF	TGTGCCAGCAGTGAATCTTGGCAGGAAAACTACGAGCAGTACTTC	-	-	TRBV2	TRBJ2-7
CATADRYTNEQFF	TGTGCCACAGCGGACAGATATACGAATGAGCAGTTCTTC	-	-	TRBV27	TRBJ2-1
CATQEPNEQFF	TGTGCCACACAGGAACCCAATGAGCAGTTCTTC	-	-	TRBV6-5	TRBJ2-1
CASSPKQGKGYQPQHF	TGTGCCAGCAGCCCGAAACAGGGGAAGGGTTACCAGCCCCAGCATTTT	-	TRBD1	TRBV5-4	TRBJ1-5
CASSDWTGDGGELFF	TGTGCCAGCAGCGACTGGACAGGCGACGGCGGGGAGCTGTTTTTT	-	TRBD1	TRBV9	TRBJ2-2
CASSFEGADTQYF	TGTGCCAGCAGTTTTGAGGGGGCTGATACGCAGTATTTT	once	TRBD1	TRBV28	TRBJ2-3
CASTPITNGRFGEQYF	TGTGCCAGCACCCCTATCACAAACGGGAGGTTTGGCGAGCAGTACTTC	-	TRBD2	TRBV7-7	TRBJ2-7
CASSESVRGSRYNEQFF	TGCGCCAGCAGTGAGTCGGTGCGGGGGAGTAGATACAATGAGCAGTTCTTC	-	TRBD2	TRBV10-2	TRBJ2-1
CAITPVGSGSERHEQYF	TGTGCCATCACCCCGGTGGGTAGCGGGAGTGAGCGTCACGAGCAGTACTTC	-	TRBD2	TRBV10-3	TRBJ2-7
CASSRNWGLAVENSYNEQFF	TGTGCCAGCAGCCGGAATTGGGGACTAGCGGTCGAAAATTCGTACAATGAGCAGTTCTTC	-	TRBD2	TRBV27	TRBJ2-1
CASSTNRLAGGRAYNEQFF	TGTGCCAGCAGCACGAACCGTCTAGCGGGAGGTCGGGCCTACAATGAGCAGTTCTTC	-	TRBD2	TRBV28	TRBJ2-1
CASSQGQGSGNTIYF	TGTGCCAGCAGCCAAGGACAGGGATCTGGAAACACCATATATTTT	-	TRBD1	TRBV14	TRBJ1-3
CASSEITSGIGTGELFF	TGTGCCAGCAGCGAAATTACTAGCGGGATAGGCACCGGGGAGCTGTTTTTT	-	TRBD2	TRBV2	TRBJ2-2
CASSVAGTGAYGYTF	TGTGCCAGCAGCGTCGCCGGGACAGGGGCCTATGGCTACACCTTC	-	TRBD1	TRBV9	TRBJ1-2
CASSDGRFSTDTQYF	TGTGCCAGCAGTGACGGACGGTTTAGCACAGATACGCAGTATTTT	-	-	TRBV6-1	TRBJ2-3